This is a list of T cell receptor beta chains from one sample in a study of blood T cell repertoires in COVID-19. Data came from immunoSEQ multiplex PCR; TCRdb stores just in-frame clones and leaves some out. The profile shows some 270,000 clones, roughly 90% of them singletons. Sequencing was carried out using peripheral blood. Every receptor here comes from a man aged 25-45 years with acute or convalescent COVID-19. CDR3s include the opening cysteine and the closing phenylalanine or tryptophan. D genes are given only for firm matches. Clone size appears in some rows only: once, few, many, or a class for an expanded clone.

clone_size	v_call	cdr3_length	j_call	d_call	cdr3_nt	cdr3_aa
.	TRBV28	14	TRBJ1-3	.	TGTGCCAGCAGGCTACAGGGAAGTGGAAACACCATATATTTT	CASRLQGSGNTIYF
.	TRBV6-4	17	TRBJ2-2	TRBD2	TGTGCCAGCAGTGAAATAGCGGGGGGTACGAACACCGGGGAGCTGTTTTTT	CASSEIAGGTNTGELFF
.	TRBV7-8	14	TRBJ2-7	TRBD1	TGTGCCAGCAGCTTAAACAGGGGGTTATACGAGCAGTACTTC	CASSLNRGLYEQYF
few	TRBV6-1	14	TRBJ1-3	.	TGTGCCAGCAGTGAACAAAACTCTGGAAACACCATATATTTT	CASSEQNSGNTIYF
.	TRBV30	13	TRBJ1-1	.	TGTGCCTGGAGGTGGCAAGAGAACACTGAAGCTTTCTTT	CAWRWQENTEAFF
.	TRBV9	15	TRBJ1-6	.	TGTGCCAGCAGCCGGGAGAGCTCCTATAATTCACCCCTCCACTTT	CASSRESSYNSPLHF
.	TRBV27	17	TRBJ2-3	TRBD2	TGTGCCAGCAGATCTATTCGCGGGGGGGGTGACACAGATACGCAGTATTTT	CASRSIRGGGDTDTQYF
.	TRBV30	14	TRBJ2-7	.	TGTGCCTGGAGTACCGGGACACCTTCCTACGAGCAGTACTTC	CAWSTGTPSYEQYF
.	TRBV27	14	TRBJ2-7	.	TGTGCCAGCAGTTTATTTACCGGAGGTTCCGAGCAGTACTTC	CASSLFTGGSEQYF
.	TRBV5-1	19	TRBJ2-2	TRBD1	TGCGCCAGCAGCTCCCCGGGAGACAGGGGGCACCTTAACACCGGGGAGCTGTTTTTT	CASSSPGDRGHLNTGELFF
.	TRBV25-1	15	TRBJ1-2	.	TGTGCCAGCAGTAAGGCAGGGTCAGCAGCTGGTGGCTACACCTTC	CASSKAGSAAGGYTF
.	TRBV7-2	15	TRBJ1-1	.	TGTGCCAGCAGCCCCCATGGGGGAGGGAACACTGAAGCTTTCTTT	CASSPHGGGNTEAFF
.	TRBV28	16	TRBJ1-5	TRBD1	TGTGCCAGCAGTGGGATTGAGGACAGGGATAATCAGCCCCAGCATTTT	CASSGIEDRDNQPQHF
.	TRBV19	16	TRBJ2-6	.	TGTGCCAGTAGTAGTCGTATACTCTCTGGGGCCAACGTCCTGACTTTC	CASSSRILSGANVLTF
.	TRBV7-2	15	TRBJ2-1	.	TGTGCCAGCAGTACTTGGCAGGGAACCTACAATGAGCAGTTCTTC	CASSTWQGTYNEQFF
few	TRBV19	14	TRBJ1-6	.	TGTGCCAGTAGTATCACAGGGACGAATTCACCCCTCCACTTT	CASSITGTNSPLHF
.	TRBV30	12	TRBJ1-2	.	TGTGCCTGGAGTGTAAGGGGCTATGGCTACACCTTC	CAWSVRGYGYTF
.	TRBV15	16	TRBJ2-1	TRBD1	TGTGCCACCAGCAGAGGTCGGGACAGGGGCACACCCGAGCAGTTCTTC	CATSRGRDRGTPEQFF
.	TRBV25-1	16	TRBJ2-7	.	TGTGCCAGCAGTCCCCCCAACAGGGGAGGAGCCTACGAGCAGTACTTC	CASSPPNRGGAYEQYF
.	TRBV10-3	13	TRBJ1-2	.	TGTGCCATCAGTGTTCGGGGGGCGCGCGGCTACACCTTC	CAISVRGARGYTF
.	TRBV9	15	TRBJ2-3	TRBD2	TGTGCCAGCAGCGCGACTAGCGGGAGCGCAGATACGCAGTATTTT	CASSATSGSADTQYF
.	TRBV3-1/TRBV3-2	17	TRBJ1-3	TRBD1	TGTGCCAGCAGCCAAGTTAGGGGGCGGCATATGGGAAACACCATATATTTT	CASSQVRGRHMGNTIYF
.	TRBV7-8	13	TRBJ2-7	.	TGTGCCAGCAATGGACAGCCCTCGATAGAGCAGTACTTC	CASNGQPSIEQYF
.	TRBV11-2	17	TRBJ1-2	.	TGTGCCAGCAGCCCACCCCCCAGGAGGGTTGTTTACTATGGCTACACCTTC	CASSPPPRRVVYYGYTF
.	TRBV4-2	15	TRBJ1-1	.	TGTGCCAGCAGCCAAGATCTTAGGGGGTACACTGAAGCTTTCTTT	CASSQDLRGYTEAFF
.	TRBV28	17	TRBJ2-7	TRBD2	TGTGCCAGCAGTTTATTGGGGGGGACTAGCACAGTCTACGAGCAGTACTTC	CASSLLGGTSTVYEQYF
.	TRBV28	16	TRBJ1-3	TRBD1	TGTGCCAGCAGTTCTCCGGACAGGGTGACTGGAAACACCATATATTTT	CASSSPDRVTGNTIYF